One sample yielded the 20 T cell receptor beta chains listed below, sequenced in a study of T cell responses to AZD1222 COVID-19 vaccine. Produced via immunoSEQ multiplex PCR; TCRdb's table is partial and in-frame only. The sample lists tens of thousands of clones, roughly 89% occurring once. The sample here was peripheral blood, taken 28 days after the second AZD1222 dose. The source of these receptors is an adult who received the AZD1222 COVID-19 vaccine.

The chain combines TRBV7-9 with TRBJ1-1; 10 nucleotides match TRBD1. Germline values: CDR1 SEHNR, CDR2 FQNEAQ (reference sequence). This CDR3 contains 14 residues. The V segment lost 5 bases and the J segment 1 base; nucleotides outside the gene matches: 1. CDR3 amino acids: CASSRQGANTEAFF. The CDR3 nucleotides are TGTGCCAGCAGCAGACAGGGGGCGAACACTGAAGCTTTCTTT.

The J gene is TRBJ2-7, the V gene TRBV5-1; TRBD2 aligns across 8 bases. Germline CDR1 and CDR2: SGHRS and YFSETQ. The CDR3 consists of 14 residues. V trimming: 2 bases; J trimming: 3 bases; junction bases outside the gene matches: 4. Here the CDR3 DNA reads TGCGCCAGCAGCTTTGCGGGGGGTTACTACGAGCAGTACTTC. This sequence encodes CASSFAGGYYEQYF.

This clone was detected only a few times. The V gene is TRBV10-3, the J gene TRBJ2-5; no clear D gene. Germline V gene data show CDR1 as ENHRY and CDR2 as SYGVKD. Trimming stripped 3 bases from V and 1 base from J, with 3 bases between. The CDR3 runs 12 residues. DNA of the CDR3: TGTGCCATCAGTGATACCCAAGAGACCCAGTACTTC. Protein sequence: CAISDTQETQYF.

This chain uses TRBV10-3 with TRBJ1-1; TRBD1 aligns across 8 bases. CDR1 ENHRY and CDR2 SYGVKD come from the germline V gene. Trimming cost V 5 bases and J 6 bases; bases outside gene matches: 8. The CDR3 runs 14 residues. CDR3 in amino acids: CAISSQAGGSEAFF. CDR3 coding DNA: TGTGCCATCAGTTCCCAGGCAGGGGGCTCTGAAGCTTTCTTT.

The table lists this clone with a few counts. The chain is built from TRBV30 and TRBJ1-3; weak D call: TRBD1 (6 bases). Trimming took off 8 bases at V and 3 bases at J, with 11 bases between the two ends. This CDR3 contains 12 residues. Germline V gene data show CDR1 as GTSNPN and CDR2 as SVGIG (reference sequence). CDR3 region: CAQQGGGNTIYF. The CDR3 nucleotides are TGTGCCCAACAGGGAGGTGGAAACACCATATATTTT.

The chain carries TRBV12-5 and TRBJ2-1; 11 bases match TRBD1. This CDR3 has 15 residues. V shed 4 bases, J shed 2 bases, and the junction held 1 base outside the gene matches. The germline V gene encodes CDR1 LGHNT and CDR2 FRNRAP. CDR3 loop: CASGWGQGAYNEQFF. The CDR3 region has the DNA TGTGCTAGTGGTTGGGGACAGGGGGCCTACAATGAGCAGTTCTTC.

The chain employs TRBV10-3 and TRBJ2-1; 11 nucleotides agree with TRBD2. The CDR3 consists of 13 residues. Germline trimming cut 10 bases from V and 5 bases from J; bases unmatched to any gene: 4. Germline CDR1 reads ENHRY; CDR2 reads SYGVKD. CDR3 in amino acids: CATGTSGDNEQFF. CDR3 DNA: TGTGCCACCGGGACTAGCGGAGACAATGAGCAGTTCTTC.

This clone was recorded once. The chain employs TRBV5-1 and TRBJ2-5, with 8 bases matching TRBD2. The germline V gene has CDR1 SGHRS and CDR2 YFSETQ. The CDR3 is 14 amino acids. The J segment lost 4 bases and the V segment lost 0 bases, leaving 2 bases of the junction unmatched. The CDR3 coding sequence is TGCGCCAGCAGCTTGGGCGGGGGGTTAGAGACCCAGTACTTC. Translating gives CASSLGGGLETQYF.

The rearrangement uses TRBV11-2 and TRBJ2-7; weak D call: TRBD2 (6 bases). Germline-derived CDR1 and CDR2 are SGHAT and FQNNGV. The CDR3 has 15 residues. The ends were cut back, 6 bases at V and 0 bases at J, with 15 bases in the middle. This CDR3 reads CASSLGPGSSYEQYF. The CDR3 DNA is TGTGCCAGCAGTCTCGGACCCGGGAGCTCCTACGAGCAGTACTTC.

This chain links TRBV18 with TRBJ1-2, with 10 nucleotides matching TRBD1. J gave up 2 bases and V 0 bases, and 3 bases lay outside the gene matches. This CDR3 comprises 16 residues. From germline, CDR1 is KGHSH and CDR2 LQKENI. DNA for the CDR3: TGTGCCAGCTCACCACCACGGACAGGGGGAAACTATGGCTACACCTTC. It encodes CASSPPRTGGNYGYTF. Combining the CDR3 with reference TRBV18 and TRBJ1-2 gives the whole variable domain NAGVMQNPRHLVRRRGQEARLRCSPMKGHSHVYWYRQLPEEGLKFMVYLQKENIIDESGMPKERFSAEFPKEGPSILRIQQVVRGDSAAYFCASSPPRTGGNYGYTFGSGTRLTVV.

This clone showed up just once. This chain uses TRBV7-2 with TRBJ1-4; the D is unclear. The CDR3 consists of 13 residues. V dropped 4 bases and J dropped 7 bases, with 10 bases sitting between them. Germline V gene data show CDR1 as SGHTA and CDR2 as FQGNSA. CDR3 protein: CASSSLHREKLFF. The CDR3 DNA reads TGTGCCAGCAGCTCTCTTCATCGTGAAAAACTGTTTTTT.

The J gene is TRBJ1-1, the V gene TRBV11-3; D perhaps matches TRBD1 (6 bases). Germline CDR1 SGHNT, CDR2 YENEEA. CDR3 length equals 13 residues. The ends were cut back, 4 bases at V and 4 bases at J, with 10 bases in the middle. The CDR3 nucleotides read TGTGCCAGCAGCTCCACAGGGTCCACTGAAGCTTTCTTT. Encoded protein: CASSSTGSTEAFF. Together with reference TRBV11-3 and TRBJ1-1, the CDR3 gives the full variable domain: EAGVVQSPRYKIIEKKQPVAFWCNPISGHNTLYWYLQNLGQGPELLIRYENEEAVDDSQLPKDRFSAERLKGVDSTLKIQPAELGDSAVYLCASSSTGSTEAFFGQGTRLTVV.

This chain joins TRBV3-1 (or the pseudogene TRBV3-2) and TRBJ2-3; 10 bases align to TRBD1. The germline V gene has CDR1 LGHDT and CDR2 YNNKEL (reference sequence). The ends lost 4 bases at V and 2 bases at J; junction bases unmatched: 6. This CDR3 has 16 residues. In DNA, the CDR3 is TGTGCCAGCAGCCGTTGGACAGGGGGGGACACAGATACGCAGTATTTT. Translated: CASSRWTGGDTDTQYF.

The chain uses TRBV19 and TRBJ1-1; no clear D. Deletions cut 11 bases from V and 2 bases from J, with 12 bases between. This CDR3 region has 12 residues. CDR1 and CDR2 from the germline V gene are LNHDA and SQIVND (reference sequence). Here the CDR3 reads CASRTGNTEAFF. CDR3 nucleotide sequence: TGTGCCTCAAGGACGGGAAACACTGAAGCTTTCTTT. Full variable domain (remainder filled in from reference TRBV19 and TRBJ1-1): DGGITQSPKYLFRKEGQNVTLSCEQNLNHDAMYWYRQDPGQGLRLIYYSQIVNDFQKGDIAEGYSVSREKKESFPLTVTSAQKNPTAFYLCASRTGNTEAFFGQGTRLTVV.

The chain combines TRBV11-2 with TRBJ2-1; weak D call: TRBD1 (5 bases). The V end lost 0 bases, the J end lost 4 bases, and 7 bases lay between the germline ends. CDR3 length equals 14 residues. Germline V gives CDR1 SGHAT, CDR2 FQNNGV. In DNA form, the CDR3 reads TGTGCCAGCAGCTTAGACACAGGATACAATGAGCAGTTCTTC. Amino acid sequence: CASSLDTGYNEQFF.

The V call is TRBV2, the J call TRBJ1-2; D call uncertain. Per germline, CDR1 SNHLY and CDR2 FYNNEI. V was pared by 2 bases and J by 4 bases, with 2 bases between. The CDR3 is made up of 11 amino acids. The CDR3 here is CASSESYGYTF. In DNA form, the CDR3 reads TGTGCCAGCAGTGAAAGCTATGGCTACACCTTC.

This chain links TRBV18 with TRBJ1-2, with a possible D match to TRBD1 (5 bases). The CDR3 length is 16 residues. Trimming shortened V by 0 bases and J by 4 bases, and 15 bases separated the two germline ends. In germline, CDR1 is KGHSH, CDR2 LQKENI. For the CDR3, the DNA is TGTGCCAGCTCACCACCCAGTAGCAGGGCTCCCTATGGCTACACCTTC. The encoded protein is CASSPPSSRAPYGYTF.

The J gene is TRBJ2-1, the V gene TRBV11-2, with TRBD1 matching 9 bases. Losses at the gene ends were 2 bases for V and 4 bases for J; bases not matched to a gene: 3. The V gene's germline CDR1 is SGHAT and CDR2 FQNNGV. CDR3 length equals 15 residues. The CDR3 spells CASSLSGTGYNEQFF. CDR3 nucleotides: TGTGCCAGCAGCTTATCAGGGACAGGGTACAATGAGCAGTTCTTC.

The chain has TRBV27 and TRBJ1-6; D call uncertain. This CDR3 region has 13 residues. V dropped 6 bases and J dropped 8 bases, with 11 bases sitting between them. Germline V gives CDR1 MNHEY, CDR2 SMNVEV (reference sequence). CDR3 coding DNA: TGTGCCAGCAGACCCACCCGGGATTCACCCCTCCACTTT. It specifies CASRPTRDSPLHF.

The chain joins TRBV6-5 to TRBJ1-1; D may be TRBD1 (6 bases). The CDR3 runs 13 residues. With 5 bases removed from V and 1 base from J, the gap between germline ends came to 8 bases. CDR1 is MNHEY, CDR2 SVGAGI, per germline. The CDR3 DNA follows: TGTGCCAGCAGTATGACAGGGAACACTGAAGCTTTCTTT. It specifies CASSMTGNTEAFF.